This entry describes one T cell receptor beta chain. No antigen is known for it. The data were taken from a study of cytotoxic CD8 clonotypes in ibrutinib-treated CLL. Study-level background: Partial response was seen in about 24 patients and complete response in 2; after median around six years, approximately 14 stayed remitted, around 12 progressed. Samples had a mean of 255,043 productive templates and around 89,000 productive rearrangements.

Whole-study findings and limits: Treatment saw public clonotypes, which were uncommon, either contract or stay stable. Different sampling times were used for sustained-remission and progressing patients.

Clones were sequenced by immunoSEQ multiplex PCR, and TCRdb holds only the in-frame ones, with some missing. The sample lists some 200,000 clones; about 72% were seen once. This sample comprised PBMCs, obtained after 24 months of ibrutinib treatment. This TCR was recovered from a human donor with chronic lymphocytic leukemia.

The CDR3 spells CASSLGQGVGEQYF. The CDR3 coding sequence is TGCGCCAGCAGCTTGGGACAGGGGGTAGGCGAGCAGTACTTC. The rearrangement joins TRBV5-1 to TRBJ2-7; 9 bases fit TRBD1. Germline CDR1 is SGHRS and CDR2 is YFSETQ. CDR3 length equals 14 residues. Unmatched junction bases numbered 4, after V lost 0 bases and J lost 6 bases.